The 23 T cell receptor beta chains below all came from one sample that was sequenced in a study of blood T cell repertoires in COVID-19 (TCRdb year 2020). The method was the immunoSEQ multiplex PCR assay. Held by TCRdb, this immuneACCESS table contains in-frame sequences only and omits some clones. Under half of the omission traces to an unresolved V gene where checked; the cause of the rest is unknown. The sample table contains about 91,000 clones; only one count was recorded for around three quarters of them. The ten biggest clones cover roughly 7.3% of the sample. Sequencing was carried out using peripheral blood. These receptors were collected from a man in his 70s with acute or convalescent COVID-19.

In its sample, this clone was seen once. V is TRBV11-2 and J is TRBJ2-7; the match to TRBD2 covers 9 bases. Germline V CDR1 and CDR2: SGHAT, FQNNGV. Losses at the gene ends were 3 bases for V and 1 base for J; bases not matched to a gene: 16. This CDR3 is 19 amino acids long. The CDR3 region is CASSLTGTAIAGESYEQYF. The CDR3 DNA is TGTGCCAGCAGCTTGACCGGGACAGCCATAGCGGGAGAGTCCTACGAGCAGTACTTC. The entire variable domain, with the rest obtained from reference TRBV11-2 and TRBJ2-7, is as follows: EAGVAQSPRYKIIEKRQSVAFWCNPISGHATLYWYQQILGQGPKLLIQFQNNGVVDDSQLPKDRFSAERLKGVDSTLKIQPAKLEDSAVYLCASSLTGTAIAGESYEQYFGPGTRLTVT.

The chain has TRBV5-6 and TRBJ2-7, with TRBD1 matching 9 bases. The CDR3 sequence is 16 residues long. The junction had 11 bases not matched to a gene; V was cut back by 6 bases and J by 1 base. Germline V lookup: CDR1 SGHDT, CDR2 YYEEEE. The CDR3 bases are TGTGCCAGCACCGATACAGGGGGCGCCGGGTCCTACGAGCAGTACGTC. This translates into CASTDTGGAGSYEQYV.

V usage is TRBV9 and J usage is TRBJ2-2, with D possibly being TRBD2 (5 bases). Per germline, CDR1 SGDLS and CDR2 YYNGEE. The CDR3 extends over 15 amino acids. V was shortened by 0 bases and J by 7 bases, with 13 bases between the two germline ends. The CDR3 coding sequence is TGTGCCAGCAGCGTAGCTGGGCCACGGGACGGGGAGCTGTTTTTT. This encodes CASSVAGPRDGELFF.

This sequence joins TRBV4-1 and TRBJ1-5; no clear D. The CDR3 spans 16 residues. The V gene's germline CDR1 is MGHRA and CDR2 YSYEKL. V lost 1 base to trimming and J lost 4 bases, with 14 bases between them. CDR3 in amino acids: CASSQGLASFNQPQHF. The CDR3 DNA follows: TGCGCCAGCAGCCAAGGTTTGGCTAGTTTTAATCAGCCCCAGCATTTT.

The chain joins TRBV5-1 to TRBJ2-7; a weak D match, TRBD2 (5 bases). This CDR3 contains 14 residues. Between the trimmed V and J ends, which lost 3 bases and 6 bases, there was a span of 16 bases. CDR1 is SGHRS, CDR2 YFSETQ, per germline. The CDR3 DNA sequence: TGCGCCAGCAGCTCAGCCTCGGAGGTCTCCGAGCAGTACTTC. This sequence encodes CASSSASEVSEQYF.

The V call is TRBV10-1, the J call TRBJ2-3; TRBD1 aligns across 8 bases. Per the germline V gene, CDR1 is WNHNN and CDR2 is SYGVQD (reference sequence). The junction had 10 bases not matched to a gene; V was cut back by 5 bases and J by 6 bases. The CDR3 runs to 15 residues. The chain's CDR3 is CASSRDRRGGDTQYF. CDR3 nucleotides: TGCGCCAGCAGTCGGGACAGGCGTGGAGGCGATACGCAGTATTTT.

DNA for the CDR3: TGCGCCAGCAGTGAGGGAGGTGAGCAGTACGTC. Amino acid sequence: CASSEGGEQYV. The chain recombines TRBV10-2 with TRBJ2-7; D is perhaps TRBD2 (5 bases). CDR3 length: 11 amino acids. Trimming took 2 bases from V and 7 from J, leaving 6 bases between them. The V gene's germline CDR1 is WSHSY and CDR2 SAAADI.

This clone was seen only a few times. The gene calls are TRBV5-6 and TRBJ1-6, with 7 bases identical to TRBD1. J was trimmed by 10 bases and V by 1 base; bases with no gene match: 11. CDR3 length: 16 amino acids. The germline V gene has CDR1 SGHDT and CDR2 YYEEEE. For the CDR3, the DNA is TGTGCCAGCAGCTTGTTTGAGGGGGCGAATCTATCACCCCTCCACTTT. It translates to CASSLFEGANLSPLHF.

The rearrangement uses TRBV6-5 and TRBJ1-1; the D gene is possibly TRBD1 (5 bases). Germline CDR1 MNHEY, CDR2 SVGAGI. V was clipped by 4 bases and J by 1 base, with 10 bases between them. The CDR3 length is 14 residues. This chain's CDR3 is CASSWGRTNTEAFF. CDR3 nucleotides: TGTGCCAGCAGTTGGGGCAGGACGAACACTGAAGCTTTCTTT.

For the CDR3, the DNA is TGTGCCAGCAGCGTAGCTTTGGGACAGGGGGCGAACTCCTACAATGAGCAGTTCTTC. It encodes CASSVALGQGANSYNEQFF. The chain recombines TRBV9 with TRBJ2-1, with TRBD1 matching over 12 bases. Germline V lookup: CDR1 SGDLS, CDR2 YYNGEE. V shed 0 bases and J 0 bases; nucleotides not matched to a gene: 7. The CDR3 is made up of 19 amino acids.

The rearrangement joins TRBV5-4 to TRBJ1-1, with TRBD1 matching over 8 bases. V was pared by 2 bases and J by 1 base, with 1 base of the junction left unmatched. The germline V gene has CDR1 SGHNT and CDR2 YYREEE (reference sequence). The CDR3 is made up of 14 amino acids. This chain's CDR3 is CASSFGTGNTEAFF. The CDR3 coding sequence is TGTGCCAGCAGCTTCGGGACAGGGAACACTGAAGCTTTCTTT.

This clone was detected a few times. The V gene is TRBV7-8, the J gene TRBJ2-5; TRBD1 aligns across 9 bases. Germline V gene sequence: CDR1 SGHVS, CDR2 FQNEAQ. Unmatched junction bases numbered 3, after V lost 1 base and J lost 3 bases. CDR3 size: 15 residues. CDR3 nucleotides: TGTGCCAGCAGCTTAGGGGACAGGGATAAAGAGACCCAGTACTTC. Its translation is CASSLGDRDKETQYF.

V usage is TRBV29-1 and J usage is TRBJ1-1; TRBD1 matches at 11 bases. Germline CDR1 and CDR2: SQVTM and ANQGSEA. The trim removed 5 bases at V and 3 bases at J, leaving 11 bases unmatched. This CDR3 is built from 16 residues. The CDR3 DNA reads TGCAGCGTTTCCGGGACAGGGGGTTATGGTTACACTGAAGCTTTCTTT. This gives the protein CSVSGTGGYGYTEAFF.

This clone was seen more than once but under ten times. Other DNA sequences in this specimen translate into the identical CDR3. This chain joins TRBV27 and TRBJ1-5; D may be TRBD1 (5 bases). Germline-derived CDR1 and CDR2 are MNHEY and SMNVEV (reference sequence). The CDR3 has 14 amino acids. The V end lost 2 bases, the J end lost 7 bases, and 12 bases lay between the germline ends. The CDR3 protein is CASSLQGAGQPQHF. The CDR3 DNA reads TGTGCCAGCAGTTTACAAGGGGCGGGACAGCCCCAGCATTTT.

The chain has TRBV3-1 (or the pseudogene TRBV3-2) and TRBJ1-1, with a possible D match to TRBD1 (6 bases). Trimming cost V 3 bases and J 0 bases, with 14 bases left between them. This CDR3 has 16 amino acids. The V gene's germline CDR1 is LGHDT and CDR2 YNNKEL (reference sequence). CDR3 nucleotide sequence: TGTGCCAGCAGCCAGCCGGGGGGGGGCTTGAACACTGAAGCTTTCTTT. Encoded protein: CASSQPGGGLNTEAFF.

V is TRBV5-1 and J is TRBJ2-7, with TRBD1 matching 7 bases. The CDR3 totals 14 residues. The trim removed 0 bases at V and 3 bases at J, leaving 3 bases unmatched. The V gene's germline CDR1 is SGHRS and CDR2 YFSETQ. CDR3 sequence (DNA): TGCGCCAGCAGCTTGGGACAGGGCAACTACGAGCAGTACTTC. Protein product: CASSLGQGNYEQYF.

The chain carries TRBV27 and TRBJ2-7, with TRBD2 as a possible D gene (7 bases). Germline CDR1 reads MNHEY; CDR2 reads SMNVEV (reference sequence). V was cut by 5 bases and J by 6 bases, with 17 bases left in between. CDR3 length: 14 amino acids. CDR3 residues: CASSPLTGGGEQYV. The CDR3 bases are TGTGCCAGCAGTCCACTGACAGGCGGGGGCGAGCAGTACGTC.

CDR3 sequence reads: CASSSTGYREQYV. The CDR3 DNA is TGTGCCAGCAGCTCGACAGGGTATCGCGAGCAGTACGTC. This chain connects TRBV5-6 to TRBJ2-7, with 7 nucleotides matching TRBD1. This CDR3 spans 13 amino acids. Germline CDR1 reads SGHDT; CDR2 reads YYEEEE. The trim removed 3 bases at V and 6 bases at J, leaving 6 bases unmatched.

The V and J genes are TRBV5-1 and TRBJ2-7; 9 nucleotides line up with TRBD1. Unmatched junction bases numbered 8, after V lost 4 bases and J lost 6 bases. This CDR3 comprises 14 residues. CDR1 SGHRS and CDR2 YFSETQ come from the germline V gene. The CDR3 region is CASSRTGEGGEQYV. The DNA for the CDR3 is TGCGCCAGCAGCCGGACAGGGGAGGGCGGCGAGCAGTACGTC.

DNA for the CDR3: TGTGCCAGCAGCCTGGATAACAATCAGCCCCAGCATTTT. It yields the protein CASSLDNNQPQHF. This chain uses TRBV5-4 with TRBJ1-5; D unclear. CDR1 SGHNT and CDR2 YYREEE come from the germline V gene (reference sequence). The CDR3 totals 13 residues. Trimming shortened V by 4 bases and J by 3 bases, and 8 bases separated the two germline ends.

The rearrangement joins TRBV19 to TRBJ2-2; 7 nucleotides align to TRBD1. The V gene end was trimmed by 8 bases and the J gene end by 0 bases; junction bases not matched to a gene: 3. Germline V gene lookup returns CDR1 LNHDA and CDR2 SQIVND (reference sequence). The CDR3 runs to 14 residues. CDR3 in amino acids: CASVDRANTGELFF. The CDR3 DNA follows: TGTGCCAGTGTCGACAGGGCGAACACCGGGGAGCTGTTTTTT.

A few counts support this clone. The rearrangement joins TRBV27 to TRBJ1-5, with TRBD1 matching 9 bases. CDR1 MNHEY and CDR2 SMNVEV come from the germline V gene (reference sequence). Trimming took 2 bases from V and 3 from J; bases not matched to a gene: 5. This CDR3 has 16 amino acids. This CDR3 reads CASSLLGTGYNQPQHF. For the CDR3, the DNA is TGTGCCAGCAGTTTACTGGGGACAGGGTACAATCAGCCCCAGCATTTT.

The rearrangement uses TRBV29-1 and TRBJ2-3; 9 nucleotides match TRBD1. The V gene's germline CDR1 is SQVTM and CDR2 ANQGSEA. Trimming at V came to 6 bases and at J to 4 bases, leaving 11 bases not matched to a gene. The length of the CDR3 is 15 residues. CDR3 nucleotides: TGCAGCGTGGGGCCCGGACAGGGGTTTTCAGATACGCAGTATTTT. Translation: CSVGPGQGFSDTQYF.